The 21 T cell receptor beta chains below all came from one sample that was sequenced in a study of blood T cell repertoires in COVID-19. The repertoire was sequenced with immunoSEQ multiplex PCR; TCRdb's copy has only in-frame clones and lacks some. This sample has 95,000 to 100,000 clones, with about four fifths found just once. What was sequenced was peripheral blood. Source of these receptors: a human donor in a cohort sampled during active COVID-19.

This clone showed up just once. The gene calls are TRBV4-3 and TRBJ2-7, with TRBD1 matching 7 bases. The CDR3 totals 15 residues. V trimming: 1 base; J trimming: 3 bases; junction bases outside the gene matches: 6. Germline loops: CDR1 LGHNA, CDR2 YSLEER. The CDR3 region has the DNA TGCGCCAGCAGCCAAGTTGTGGGACAGAACTACGAGCAGTACTTC. Protein product: CASSQVVGQNYEQYF.

The chain carries TRBV18 and TRBJ1-2, with 9 bases that match TRBD1. Germline CDR1 is KGHSH and CDR2 is LQKENI. This CDR3 is built from 13 residues. With V trimmed by 4 bases and J by 4 bases, 1 base remained unmatched. Here the CDR3 DNA reads TGTGCCAGCTCACTGGACAGGGGCTATGGCTACACCTTC. This translates into CASSLDRGYGYTF.

This chain connects TRBV7-3 to TRBJ1-1; D uncertain. The germline V gene has CDR1 SGHTA and CDR2 FQGTGA. The CDR3 extends over 15 amino acids. Trimming pared 0 bases from V and 3 bases from J, leaving 11 bases between. This chain's CDR3 is CASSLTGLTDTEAFF. In DNA form, the CDR3 reads TGTGCCAGCAGCTTAACTGGGCTGACGGACACTGAAGCTTTCTTT.

This sequence joins TRBV3-1 (or the pseudogene TRBV3-2) and TRBJ2-7; TRBD2 might be the D (7 bases). Deletions cut 1 base from V and 1 base from J, with 11 bases between. The CDR3 runs 15 residues. Germline values: CDR1 LGHDT, CDR2 YNNKEL (reference sequence). CDR3 protein: CASSQGGGASYEQYF. As DNA, the CDR3 is TGTGCCAGCAGCCAAGGCGGGGGCGCTTCCTACGAGCAGTACTTC.

This chain joins TRBV5-4 and TRBJ1-2; the D is unclear. Trimming left V 0 bases short and J 4 bases short, with 13 bases between. CDR1 is SGHNT, CDR2 YYREEE, per germline (reference sequence). The CDR3 loop spans 15 amino acids. The CDR3 loop reads CASSLAREGLYGYTF. For the CDR3, the DNA is TGTGCCAGCAGCTTGGCTCGCGAGGGCCTCTATGGCTACACCTTC. The variable domain in full, completed from reference TRBV5-4 and TRBJ1-2, reads ETGVTQSPTHLIKTRGQQVTLRCSSQSGHNTVSWYQQALGQGPQFIFQYYREEENGRGNFPPRFSGLQFPNYSSELNVNALELDDSALYLCASSLAREGLYGYTFGSGTRLTVV.

The chain is built from TRBV2 and TRBJ1-2; D unclear. Between the trimmed V and J ends, which lost 9 bases and 3 bases, there was a span of 14 bases. The CDR3 length is 13 residues. Per germline, CDR1 SNHLY and CDR2 FYNNEI. The CDR3 nucleotides are TGTGCCAGTAGATGGCGGGAGGACTATGGCTACACCTTC. Translating it yields CASRWREDYGYTF.

The V and J genes are TRBV29-1 and TRBJ1-1; D ambiguous. V was clipped by 7 bases and J by 0 bases, with 12 bases between them. CDR3 length: 13 residues. Per germline, CDR1 SQVTM and CDR2 ANQGSEA. Here the CDR3 DNA reads TGCAGCGCCCGCAGGCCTATGAACACTGAAGCTTTCTTT. It is translated as CSARRPMNTEAFF.

The chain recombines TRBV28 with TRBJ2-3; the match to TRBD2 covers 10 bases. J lost 1 base, V lost 6 bases, and 7 bases had no gene match. The germline CDR1 and CDR2 sequences are MDHEN and SYDVKM. The CDR3 consists of 16 residues. CDR3 coding DNA: TGTGCCAGCAGACAGACTAGCGGGTCGGGCACAGATACGCAGTATTTT. It encodes CASRQTSGSGTDTQYF.

The J gene is TRBJ2-7, the V gene TRBV27; D perhaps matches TRBD1 (5 bases). CDR1 is MNHEY, CDR2 SMNVEV, per germline (reference sequence). The CDR3 is 14 amino acids. V was trimmed by 2 bases and J by 5 bases, leaving 13 bases between them. For the CDR3, the DNA is TGTGCCAGCAGTTTAAAGGGGTTTTTCGACGAGCAGTACTTC. It is translated as CASSLKGFFDEQYF.

This chain links TRBV27 with TRBJ2-1; possible D gene TRBD2, 6 bases. Trimming stripped 0 bases from V and 0 bases from J, with 12 bases between. Per germline, CDR1 MNHEY and CDR2 SMNVEV (reference sequence). CDR3 size: 17 residues. CDR3 protein: CASSLSQGSGSYNEQFF. In nucleotides, the CDR3 is TGTGCCAGCAGTTTATCGCAGGGTAGCGGCTCCTACAATGAGCAGTTCTTC.

This sequence joins TRBV19 and TRBJ1-2; a weak D match, TRBD1 (6 bases). The germline V and J ends were trimmed by 4 bases and 2 bases, with 14 bases remaining between them. CDR3 length: 15 residues. Germline-derived CDR1 and CDR2 are LNHDA and SQIVND (reference sequence). CDR3 protein: CASSTTGSENYGYTF. The CDR3 nucleotides are TGTGCCAGTAGTACCACAGGGTCAGAGAACTATGGCTACACCTTC.

The gene calls are TRBV28 and TRBJ1-2, with unresolved D. Germline V CDR1 and CDR2: MDHEN, SYDVKM. V lost 2 bases to trimming and J lost 8 bases, with 9 bases between them. The CDR3 has 12 amino acids. The CDR3 DNA sequence: TGTGCCAGCAGTTTAGAGCGAGGGGGCTACACCTTC. It encodes CASSLERGGYTF.

This clone appeared once. J is TRBJ2-2 and V is TRBV11-2; D remains ambiguous. The CDR3 totals 13 residues. Germline-derived CDR1 and CDR2 are SGHAT and FQNNGV. Between the trimmed V and J ends, which lost 5 bases and 2 bases, there was a span of 6 bases. CDR3 in amino acids: CASSIINTGELFF. Written as DNA, the CDR3 is TGTGCCAGCAGCATTATAAACACCGGGGAGCTGTTTTTT.

J is TRBJ2-1 and V is TRBV18; 8 bases agree with TRBD1. V lost 1 base and J lost 6; bases outside the gene matches: 8. The CDR3 covers 16 residues. Per germline, CDR1 KGHSH and CDR2 LQKENI. The CDR3 here is CASSPRSTQGVNEQFF. Here the CDR3 DNA reads TGTGCCAGCTCACCACGATCCACACAGGGGGTCAATGAGCAGTTCTTC.

The chain links TRBV6-5 to TRBJ1-1, with 7 positions matching TRBD1. This CDR3 region has 13 residues. Trimming removed 8 bases from V and 1 base from J; junction bases left unmatched: 4. Per germline, CDR1 MNHEY and CDR2 SVGAGI. Here the CDR3 DNA reads TGTGCCAGCCAGACAGGGCCGAACACTGAAGCTTTCTTT. Amino acids: CASQTGPNTEAFF.

This clone was observed once. The V gene is TRBV5-4, the J gene TRBJ2-4, with 8 bases matching TRBD1. V was clipped by 2 bases and J by 8 bases; unmatched bases: 3. From germline, CDR1 is SGHNT and CDR2 YYREEE (reference sequence). This CDR3 is 13 amino acids long. Here the CDR3 DNA reads TGTGCCAGCAGCTTTACGACAGGGGACATTCAGTACTTC. It codes for CASSFTTGDIQYF.

The chain recombines TRBV6-5 with TRBJ1-5; unclear D gene. The CDR3 sequence is 14 residues long. Germline V gene lookup returns CDR1 MNHEY and CDR2 SVGAGI. Trimming shortened V by 6 bases and J by 11 bases, and 20 bases separated the two germline ends. CDR3 nucleotide sequence: TGTGCCAGCAGCCGGGATCCCACAATGGCGGCCCAGCATTTT. Its translation: CASSRDPTMAAQHF.

The V gene is TRBV7-2, the J gene TRBJ2-2; no firm D call. With 4 bases removed from V and 7 bases from J, the gap between germline ends came to 4 bases. The CDR3 covers 11 residues. From germline, CDR1 is SGHTA and CDR2 FQGNSA. This chain's CDR3 is CASSSHGELFF. CDR3 nucleotide sequence: TGTGCCAGCAGCTCCCACGGGGAGCTGTTTTTT.

This chain joins TRBV7-2 and TRBJ2-2; 7 bases fit TRBD2. V shed 0 bases and J 6 bases; nucleotides not matched to a gene: 4. CDR1 is SGHTA, CDR2 FQGNSA, per germline. The CDR3 is made up of 15 amino acids. DNA for the CDR3: TGTGCCAGCAGCTTAGCGTTGGGAGGGGCCGGGGAGCTGTTTTTT. This encodes CASSLALGGAGELFF.

V and J are TRBV27 and TRBJ1-5; D not resolved. Germline assignment: CDR1 MNHEY and CDR2 SMNVEV (reference sequence). This CDR3 comprises 12 residues. V dropped 3 bases and J dropped 3 bases, with 3 bases sitting between them. The CDR3, as DNA: TGTGCCAGCAGTTTTCTCAATCAGCCCCAGCATTTT. Protein sequence: CASSFLNQPQHF.

The V gene is TRBV29-1, the J gene TRBJ1-5, with 8 bases fitting TRBD1. Germline CDR1 reads SQVTM; CDR2 reads ANQGSEA. The CDR3 covers 17 residues. This chain's CDR3 is CRGYGTGCLYSNQPQHF. Written as DNA, the CDR3 is TGCAGGGGGTACGGGACAGGATGCCTATATAGCAATCAGCCCCAGCATTTT.